This T cell receptor (beta chain) was documented in a study of T cell responses to AZD1222 COVID-19 vaccine. Study-level points and caveats: Most donors were white British and more were female, and clonal diversity was possibly underestimated.

This clone is a singleton in its sample. What it binds is unknown. This table comes from immunoSEQ multiplex PCR, and its TCRdb copy is limited to in-frame clones, with some not included. The sample includes about 30,000 clones, 93% of them seen just once. V shed 3 bases and J shed 7 bases, with 13 bases lying between them. The CDR3 runs 15 residues. Looked up from germline, CDR1 is PRHDT and CDR2 is FYEKMQ (reference sequence). The chain carries TRBV13 and TRBJ1-6, with D tentatively TRBD1 (5 bases). This clonotype was sampled from an adult in good health. Specimen: peripheral blood, collected on day 0 of AZD1222 vaccination. The CDR3 spells CASSLGRGLNSPLHF. The CDR3 coding sequence is TGTGCCAGCAGCTTGGGGCGGGGATTAAATTCACCCCTCCACTTT.